This TCR beta chain was sequenced during a study of cytomegalovirus exposure and HLA in healthy donors. The overall study: For the approximately 410 genotyped donors, 81% fell within the Caucasian-associated ancestry cluster.

The study sampled nominally healthy donors, though unrecorded immune exposures were likely. CDR1 and CDR2 from the germline V gene are LGHNA and YSLEER. The CDR3 covers 14 residues. Trimming took 4 bases from V and 5 from J; bases not matched to a gene: 7. This PCR relied on a set of 60 Vbeta primers and 13 Jbeta primers. As handled by the study authors: Later analysis identified some 80 million unique TCR beta chains, approximately 11 million shared. Libraries were prepared by immunoSEQ multiplex PCR; TCRdb keeps only in-frame clonotypes and omits some of them. V and J calls and clone size are given by that table; D and trimming were obtained from the DNA. The sample shows some 160,000 clones, roughly 80% of them seen only once.

Sequencing input: PBMCs. The sequence was collected from a man younger than 35 in good health and CMV-seronegative. The chain joins TRBV4-3 to TRBJ2-7; 8 bases match TRBD1. This chain's CDR3 is CASSPGQEYHEQYF. The CDR3 DNA sequence: TGCGCCAGCAGCCCGGGACAGGAGTACCACGAGCAGTACTTC.